The rows below give T cell receptor beta chains drawn from one sample of a study of CD8 T cells in Susac syndrome. TCRdb re-called the immunoSEQ multiplex PCR reads through MiXCR, storing one row per CDR3 protein. The sample includes roughly 80,000 distinct CDR3 sequences, around 94% of them seen just once. The specimen sequenced was CD8+ T cells from PBMCs. The receptors originated from a human donor with Susac syndrome. The conserved cysteine and the conserved F or W are not part of the CDR3 here.

J: TRBJ2-7
length: 12
V: TRBV20-1
CDR3: SARGQGTTYEQY

J: TRBJ2-1
length: 13
V: TRBV6-2/TRBV6-3
CDR3: ASSYSRRGGLEQF

J: TRBJ1-1
length: 11
V: TRBV2
CDR3: ASPQGGNTEAF

J: TRBJ1-1
length: 12
V: TRBV4-3
CDR3: ASSQDPGNTEAF

J: TRBJ1-6
length: 10
V: TRBV27
CDR3: ASSPDFESLH

J: TRBJ2-7
length: 11
V: TRBV29-1
CDR3: SVCLGQRDEQY

J: TRBJ1-1
length: 10
V: TRBV28
CDR3: ASSYTLTEAF

J: TRBJ2-1
length: 13
V: TRBV9
CDR3: ASSPQRRGENEQF

J: TRBJ2-7
length: 9
V: TRBV7-9
CDR3: ASSFEDEQY

J: TRBJ1-2
length: 13
V: TRBV9
CDR3: ASSGQLDRVGGYT

J: TRBJ1-1
length: 12
V: TRBV2
CDR3: ASSEYRGDTEAF

J: TRBJ2-3
length: 14
V: TRBV28
CDR3: ASSTRDSKFTDTQY

J: TRBJ2-7
length: 12
V: TRBV19
CDR3: ASSSWDNFYEQY